Included here is one TCR beta chain sequence, with context. Its antigen is currently unknown. These data come from a study of cytomegalovirus exposure and HLA in healthy donors. Study in general: Clustering assigned 81% of the approximately 400 genotyped donors to the Caucasian-associated ancestry cluster. Broader study findings: A later analysis associated 15,000 or so TCR beta sequences with HLA alleles at a 0.05 false discovery rate. Further analysis was carried out later, and it showed several of the most significant clusters appearing linked to common viral pathogens.

Despite likely unrecorded immune exposures, the donors were nominally healthy at the time of sampling. Vbeta (60) and Jbeta (13) primers were used in the PCR. Sequenced by immunoSEQ multiplex PCR; TCRdb stores in-frame clones only, minus some. The sample lists 200,000 to 250,000 clones, approximately 82% occurring once. The sample consisted of PBMCs. The origin of this receptor is a male donor in good health and CMV-seronegative.

The CDR3 DNA reads TGTGCCAGCAGCTTGCCCCGGGGGGGTAACTATGGCTACACCTTC. Protein sequence: CASSLPRGGNYGYTF. J is TRBJ1-2 and V is TRBV5-6, with D perhaps matching TRBD1 (5 bases). In germline, CDR1 is SGHDT, CDR2 YYEEEE. CDR3 length: 15 residues. Trimming left V 1 base short and J 1 base short, with 11 bases between.